A single sample gave rise to the 30 T cell receptor beta chains below, sequenced in a study of beta chain features in type 1 diabetes (dated by TCRdb to about 2018). The protocol used for the library was the immunoSEQ multiplex PCR assay. The High Capacity cDNA Reverse Transcription Kit was used to reverse transcribe all of the isolated RNA, meaning that expressed TCRB transcripts were what got sequenced. The immuneACCESS repertoire file appears here via TCRdb, limited to in-frame rearrangements. These files lack a portion of the clones; in checked studies, under half of the deficit traces to unresolved V genes, and the cause of the others is not known. Present in this sample are around 430,000 clones, over 25% of which were seen just once. About 0.06% of the sample is in the top ten clones. Sequencing input: naive CD4+ T cells from blood. The cell subset or site label corresponds to: true naive CD4+ T cells. The receptors were sampled from a man aged 18 to 35 in good health.

V gene TRBV7-2 combines with J gene TRBJ1-2, with 8 nucleotides matching TRBD1. The CDR3 spans 12 residues. Trimming took 5 bases from V and 7 from J; bases not matched to a gene: 3. CDR1 is SGHTA and CDR2 is FQGNSA in the germline V gene. The CDR3 nucleotides read TGTGCCAGCAGCCGACAGGGGCTTGGCTACACCTTC. Encoded protein: CASSRQGLGYTF. The full variable domain, its missing parts supplied by reference TRBV7-2 and TRBJ1-2, is GAGVSQSPSNKVTEKGKDVELRCDPISGHTALYWYRQSLGQGLEFLIYFQGNSAPDKSGLPSDRFSAERTGGSVSTLTIQRTQQEDSAVYLCASSRQGLGYTFGSGTRLTVV.

This clone was observed a few times. CDR3 sequence: CASSQDGGRNTGELFF. As DNA, the CDR3 is TGTGCCAGCAGCCAAGATGGCGGGAGGAACACCGGGGAGCTGTTTTTT. This chain uses TRBV14 with TRBJ2-2, with 7 nucleotides matching TRBD2. Per germline, CDR1 SGHDN and CDR2 FVKESK. V lost 0 bases and J lost 1; bases outside the gene matches: 2. CDR3 length equals 16 residues.

This rearrangement joins TRBV28 to TRBJ2-4; 9 bases match TRBD1. J gave up 4 bases and V 4 bases, and 8 bases lay outside the gene matches. The length of the CDR3 is 16 residues. The germline CDR1 and CDR2 sequences are MDHEN and SYDVKM. As DNA, the CDR3 is TGTGCCAGCAGTTCTCCCGGGACAGGGTTGAAAAACATTCAGTACTTC. Translated: CASSSPGTGLKNIQYF.

The chain uses TRBV2 and TRBJ1-5; 7 positions agree with TRBD1. This CDR3 comprises 13 residues. The V segment lost 4 bases and the J segment 5 bases; nucleotides outside the gene matches: 2. The germline CDR1 and CDR2 sequences are SNHLY and FYNNEI. Written as DNA, the CDR3 is TGTGCCAGCAGTGGGGACAGTTATCAGCCCCAGCATTTT. The encoded protein is CASSGDSYQPQHF.

This clone was picked up a small number of times. The chain couples TRBV7-9 to TRBJ2-2; no firm D call. The V gene lost 7 bases and the J gene lost 1 base, with 19 bases spanning the gap. The germline V gene encodes CDR1 SEHNR and CDR2 FQNEAQ (reference sequence). The CDR3 sequence is 17 residues long. The CDR3 reads CASIHSKSYENTGELFF. The DNA of the CDR3 is TGTGCCAGCATCCATTCCAAGAGCTATGAGAACACCGGGGAGCTGTTTTTT.

V and J are TRBV30 and TRBJ2-7; D unclear. Germline V lookup: CDR1 GTSNPN, CDR2 SVGIG (reference sequence). V was clipped by 2 bases and J by 3 bases, with 5 bases between them. The length of the CDR3 is 11 residues. The CDR3, as DNA: TGTGCCTGGAGTACGATCTACGAGCAGTACTTC. Protein sequence: CAWSTIYEQYF.

V usage is TRBV30 and J usage is TRBJ1-1; D is unresolved. The CDR3 is 13 amino acids. Germline-derived CDR1 and CDR2 are GTSNPN and SVGIG (reference sequence). Trimming took 2 bases from V and 0 from J, leaving 7 bases between them. CDR3 sequence (DNA): TGTGCCTGGAGTACCAATATGAACACTGAAGCTTTCTTT. It yields the protein CAWSTNMNTEAFF.

This rearrangement joins TRBV4-2 to TRBJ2-5; 8 bases agree with TRBD1. V lost 5 bases, J lost 1 base, and 3 bases stayed unmatched. The length of the CDR3 is 14 residues. The germline gives CDR1 LGHNA, CDR2 YNFKEQ. The CDR3 DNA reads TGTGCCAGCAGCGTGACAGGGGCCCAAGAGACCCAGTACTTC. It translates to CASSVTGAQETQYF.

The sample holds a few counts of this clone. The chain employs TRBV5-1 and TRBJ2-5, with a tentative D call TRBD2 (5 bases). This CDR3 is 14 amino acids long. Germline V gives CDR1 SGHRS, CDR2 YFSETQ. Between the trimmed V and J ends, which lost 0 bases and 5 bases, there was a span of 11 bases. The CDR3 is CASSLGGPGETQYF. The CDR3 DNA reads TGCGCCAGCAGCTTGGGCGGGCCCGGGGAGACCCAGTACTTC.

This chain connects TRBV7-2 to TRBJ2-3, with TRBD2 matching 10 bases. After removal of 5 bases from V and 4 bases from J, the junction contained 3 bases not matched to a gene. The CDR3 contains 14 residues. The V gene's germline CDR1 is SGHTA and CDR2 FQGNSA. CDR3: CASSPGTSADTQYF. Here the CDR3 DNA reads TGTGCCAGCAGCCCCGGGACTAGCGCAGATACGCAGTATTTT.

This clone was picked up a small number of times. The CDR3 DNA is TGCAGCGTTGGGACAGGCGTCGCCGGGGCCAACGTCCTGACTTTC. Residues: CSVGTGVAGANVLTF. The rearrangement uses TRBV29-1 and TRBJ2-6, with 7 bases matching TRBD1. The germline V gene has CDR1 SQVTM and CDR2 ANQGSEA. The trim removed 4 bases at V and 4 bases at J, leaving 7 bases unmatched. The CDR3 is 15 amino acids.

This chain links TRBV7-2 with TRBJ2-5, with a tentative D call TRBD1 (6 bases). Germline V gene sequence: CDR1 SGHTA, CDR2 FQGNSA. The V and J ends lost 1 base and 1 base respectively, with 7 bases between them. This CDR3 region has 14 residues. The CDR3 sequence: CASSLGGGQETQYF. Written as DNA, the CDR3 is TGTGCCAGCAGCTTAGGAGGGGGCCAAGAGACCCAGTACTTC.

In its sample, this clone was seen a few times. The chain has TRBV10-3 and TRBJ2-7; D may match TRBD1 or TRBD2 (5 bases each). Looked up from germline, CDR1 is ENHRY and CDR2 is SYGVKD. CDR3 size: 15 residues. Deletions cut 3 bases from V and 2 bases from J, with 14 bases between. CDR3 amino acids: CAISDHGTGTYEQYF. The DNA for the CDR3 is TGTGCCATCAGTGACCACGGGACCGGAACCTACGAGCAGTACTTC.

The chain employs TRBV13 and TRBJ2-7; TRBD1 agrees at 8 bases. V was pared by 2 bases and J by 4 bases, with 1 base of the junction left unmatched. Looked up from germline, CDR1 is PRHDT and CDR2 is FYEKMQ (reference sequence). The CDR3 spans 13 residues. The CDR3, as DNA: TGTGCCAGCAGCTTACAGGGGGCATACGAGCAGTACTTC. This sequence encodes CASSLQGAYEQYF. Full variable domain (missing parts from reference TRBV13 and TRBJ2-7): AAGVIQSPRHLIKEKRETATLKCYPIPRHDTVYWYQQGPGQDPQFLISFYEKMQSDKGSIPDRFSAQQFSDYHSELNMSSLELGDSALYFCASSLQGAYEQYFGPGTRLTVT.

The gene calls are TRBV7-9 and TRBJ2-7; weak D call: TRBD1 (6 bases). V was shortened by 4 bases and J by 0 bases, with 13 bases between the two germline ends. CDR1 is SEHNR, CDR2 FQNEAQ, per germline (reference sequence). CDR3 length equals 15 residues. The CDR3 DNA reads TGTGCCAGCAGCTCCTGGCAGGGGTTCTCCTACGAGCAGTACTTC. This codes for CASSSWQGFSYEQYF. The whole variable domain, remainder taken from reference TRBV7-9 and TRBJ2-7, is DTGVSQNPRHKITKRGQNVTFRCDPISEHNRLYWYRQTLGQGPEFLTYFQNEAQLEKSRLLSDRFSAERPKGSFSTLEIQRTEQGDSAMYLCASSSWQGFSYEQYFGPGTRLTVT.

This clone was detected only a few times. The chain joins TRBV29-1 to TRBJ2-1; the match to TRBD2 covers 12 bases. Germline V gene data show CDR1 as SQVTM and CDR2 as ANQGSEA. Trimming removed 6 bases from V and 8 bases from J; junction bases left unmatched: 5. The CDR3 is 13 residues long. The CDR3 here is CSVVGLAGHEQFF. The CDR3 DNA reads as TGCAGCGTCGTTGGACTAGCGGGGCATGAGCAGTTCTTC.

This clone has only a few counts. The chain recombines TRBV29-1 with TRBJ1-1; 7 bases map to TRBD1. V was pared by 3 bases and J by 11 bases, with 12 bases of the junction left unmatched. The CDR3 consists of 13 residues. The germline V gene encodes CDR1 SQVTM and CDR2 ANQGSEA. CDR3 amino acids: CSVDGRQGRVAFF. The CDR3 nucleotides read TGCAGCGTTGATGGCCGACAGGGTCGGGTGGCTTTCTTT. Full variable domain (missing parts from reference TRBV29-1 and TRBJ1-1): SAVISQKPSRDICQRGTSLTIQCQVDSQVTMMFWYRQQPGQSLTLIATANQGSEATYESGFVIDKFPISRPNLTFSTLTVSNMSPEDSSIYLCSVDGRQGRVAFFGQGTRLTVV.

This clone appeared a few times. This chain links TRBV7-9 with TRBJ2-1, with no clear D. Germline CDR1 is SEHNR and CDR2 is FQNEAQ (reference sequence). The CDR3 loop spans 12 amino acids. Trimming took 1 base from V and 6 from J, leaving 4 bases between them. Here the CDR3 DNA reads TGTGCCAGCAGCTTAGAGTTCAATGAGCAGTTCTTC. Protein: CASSLEFNEQFF.

The chain couples TRBV19 to TRBJ2-3, with D possibly being TRBD2 (6 bases). This CDR3 is built from 13 residues. V was clipped by 3 bases and J by 6 bases, with 10 bases between them. Germline-derived CDR1 and CDR2 are LNHDA and SQIVND (reference sequence). Here the CDR3 DNA reads TGTGCCAGTAGTATTCTCGGAGGGGATACGCAGTATTTT. It specifies CASSILGGDTQYF.

This clone came up a few times. V and J are TRBV25-1 and TRBJ2-7, with 9 bases aligning to TRBD1. The CDR3 consists of 14 residues. The V gene's germline CDR1 is MGHDK and CDR2 SYGVNS. Trimming cost V 3 bases and J 5 bases; bases outside gene matches: 5. The CDR3 protein is CASSDDRGENEQYF. The CDR3 region has the DNA TGTGCCAGCAGTGACGACAGGGGGGAAAACGAGCAGTACTTC.

The V and J genes are TRBV12-5 and TRBJ2-5; a weak D match, TRBD2 (5 bases). Germline V gene data show CDR1 as LGHNT and CDR2 as FRNRAP. This CDR3 region has 14 residues. V lost 1 base and J 5 bases, leaving 11 bases between the germline ends. This chain's CDR3 is CASGLAGIRETQYF. CDR3 DNA: TGTGCTAGTGGTTTGGCGGGAATTCGGGAGACCCAGTACTTC.

This chain connects TRBV4-1 to TRBJ2-7; TRBD1 agrees at 12 bases. V lost 1 base to trimming and J lost 9 bases; unmatched junction nucleotides: 4. Germline V gives CDR1 MGHRA, CDR2 YSYEKL. This CDR3 spans 14 amino acids. CDR3 amino acids: CASSQAGTGGRQYF. The CDR3 nucleotides read TGCGCCAGCAGCCAAGCGGGGACAGGGGGCCGGCAGTACTTC.

The chain uses TRBV27 and TRBJ1-4; 9 nucleotides align to TRBD1. This CDR3 contains 15 residues. Germline trimming cut 5 bases from V and 8 bases from J; bases unmatched to any gene: 9. The germline V gene has CDR1 MNHEY and CDR2 SMNVEV (reference sequence). CDR3 DNA sequence: TGTGCCAGCAGTCCCCGGGACAGGGTCGAGGAAAAACTGTTTTTT. It specifies CASSPRDRVEEKLFF.

The V call is TRBV20-1, the J call TRBJ1-5; D is unclear. V gave up 4 bases and J gave up 10 bases, with 11 bases separating them. The CDR3 consists of 11 residues. CDR1 is DFQATT and CDR2 is SNEGSKA in the germline V gene (reference sequence). The CDR3: CSAIGRGPQHF. CDR3 coding DNA: TGCAGTGCTATCGGACGGGGTCCCCAGCATTTT.

J is TRBJ2-7 and V is TRBV29-1; 11 bases are a match to TRBD2. CDR1 is SQVTM and CDR2 is ANQGSEA in the germline V gene. There are 17 residues in the CDR3. The junction had 15 bases not matched to a gene; V was cut back by 4 bases and J by 4 bases. The CDR3 DNA sequence: TGCAGCGTTGTCGGACGGACTAGCGGGCCGAACTCGTACGAGCAGTACTTC. Encoded protein: CSVVGRTSGPNSYEQYF.

The chain is built from TRBV29-1 and TRBJ1-1; 8 bases map to TRBD1. CDR1 is SQVTM and CDR2 is ANQGSEA in the germline V gene. CDR3 length: 13 amino acids. Losses at the gene ends were 7 bases for V and 3 bases for J; bases not matched to a gene: 7. Here the CDR3 reads CSASGGAHTEAFF. The CDR3 bases are TGCAGCGCCTCAGGGGGCGCCCACACTGAAGCTTTCTTT.

The chain has TRBV30 and TRBJ1-2; 8 nucleotides align to TRBD1. Unmatched junction bases numbered 5, after V lost 0 bases and J lost 8 bases. This CDR3 comprises 13 residues. CDR1 is GTSNPN, CDR2 SVGIG, per germline (reference sequence). The CDR3 spells CAWSVRQGIGYTF. The CDR3 region has the DNA TGTGCCTGGAGTGTACGACAGGGGATAGGCTACACCTTC.

Here the CDR3 reads CASSQTPASAYEQYF. CDR3 DNA sequence: TGTGCCAGCAGCCAGACCCCGGCTAGCGCCTACGAGCAGTACTTC. J is TRBJ2-7 and V is TRBV5-4; possibly TRBD2 for D (6 bases). CDR3 length equals 15 residues. Looked up from germline, CDR1 is SGHNT and CDR2 is YYREEE (reference sequence). Trimming shortened V by 4 bases and J by 2 bases, and 16 bases separated the two germline ends.

V and J are TRBV28 and TRBJ2-1, with D unresolved. Trimming took off 6 bases at V and 0 bases at J, with 12 bases between the two ends. Per germline, CDR1 MDHEN and CDR2 SYDVKM. The CDR3 contains 15 residues. The CDR3 spells CASSRPQSSYNEQFF. The CDR3 bases are TGTGCCAGCAGCAGACCCCAGAGCTCCTACAATGAGCAGTTCTTC.

V usage is TRBV6-5 and J usage is TRBJ2-7; 9 nucleotides line up with TRBD1. Germline CDR1 MNHEY, CDR2 SVGAGI. Losses at the gene ends were 6 bases for V and 2 bases for J; bases not matched to a gene: 8. The CDR3 totals 15 residues. CDR3 protein: CASRGPGQGAYEQYF. The CDR3 nucleotides are TGTGCCAGCAGAGGACCGGGACAGGGTGCCTACGAGCAGTACTTC.